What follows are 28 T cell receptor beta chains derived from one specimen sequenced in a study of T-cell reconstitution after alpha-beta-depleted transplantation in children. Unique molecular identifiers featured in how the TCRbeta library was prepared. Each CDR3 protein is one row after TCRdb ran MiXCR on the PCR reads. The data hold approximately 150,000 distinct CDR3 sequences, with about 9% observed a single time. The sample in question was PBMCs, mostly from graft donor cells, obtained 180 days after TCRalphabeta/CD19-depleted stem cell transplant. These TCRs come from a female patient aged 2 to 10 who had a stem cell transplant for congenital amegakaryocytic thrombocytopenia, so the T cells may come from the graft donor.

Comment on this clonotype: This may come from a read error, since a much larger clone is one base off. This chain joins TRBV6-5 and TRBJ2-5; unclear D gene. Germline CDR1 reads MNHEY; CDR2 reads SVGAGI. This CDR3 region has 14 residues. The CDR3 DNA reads TGTGCCAGCTGTTACTCGCTGGATGTGGAGACCCAGTACTTC. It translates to CASCYSLDVETQYF.

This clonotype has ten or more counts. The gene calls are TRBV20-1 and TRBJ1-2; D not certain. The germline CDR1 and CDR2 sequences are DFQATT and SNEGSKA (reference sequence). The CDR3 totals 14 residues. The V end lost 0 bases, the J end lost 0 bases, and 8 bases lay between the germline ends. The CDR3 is CSARDLSANYGYTF. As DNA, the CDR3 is TGCAGTGCTAGAGATTTGAGCGCTAACTATGGCTACACCTTC.

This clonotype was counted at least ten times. CDR3: CASSQDIGVSNQPQHF. CDR3 DNA: TGCGCCAGCAGCCAAGATATAGGGGTTAGCAATCAGCCCCAGCATTTT. The rearrangement uses TRBV4-3 and TRBJ1-5, with D possibly being TRBD1 (5 bases). This CDR3 has 16 amino acids. V lost 0 bases and J 0 bases, leaving 9 bases between the germline ends. Germline values: CDR1 LGHNA, CDR2 YSLEER.

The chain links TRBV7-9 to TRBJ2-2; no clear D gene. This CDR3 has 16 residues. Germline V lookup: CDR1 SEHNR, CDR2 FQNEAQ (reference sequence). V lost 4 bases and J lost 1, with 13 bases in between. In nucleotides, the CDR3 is TGTGCCAGCAGCTCCGGCAAAACACGGAACACCGGGGAGCTGTTTTTT. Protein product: CASSSGKTRNTGELFF. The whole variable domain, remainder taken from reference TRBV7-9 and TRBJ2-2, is DTGVSQNPRHKITKRGQNVTFRCDPISEHNRLYWYRQTLGQGPEFLTYFQNEAQLEKSRLLSDRFSAERPKGSFSTLEIQRTEQGDSAMYLCASSSGKTRNTGELFFGEGSRLTVL.

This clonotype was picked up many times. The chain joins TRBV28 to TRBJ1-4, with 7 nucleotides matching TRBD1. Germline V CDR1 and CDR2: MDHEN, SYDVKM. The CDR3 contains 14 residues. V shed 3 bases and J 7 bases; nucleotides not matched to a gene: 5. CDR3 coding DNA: TGTGCCAGCAGTTTCCCTGACAGGGCTGAAAAACTGTTTTTT. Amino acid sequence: CASSFPDRAEKLFF. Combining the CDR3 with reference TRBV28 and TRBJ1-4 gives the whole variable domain DVKVTQSSRYLVKRTGEKVFLECVQDMDHENMFWYRQDPGLGLRLIYFSYDVKMKEKGDIPEGYSVSREKKERFSLILESASTNQTSMYLCASSFPDRAEKLFFGSGTQLSVL.

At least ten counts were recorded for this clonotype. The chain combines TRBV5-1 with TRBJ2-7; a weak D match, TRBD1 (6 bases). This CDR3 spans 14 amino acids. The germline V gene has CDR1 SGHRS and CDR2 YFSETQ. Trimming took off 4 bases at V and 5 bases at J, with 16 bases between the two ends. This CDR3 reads CASSLRQGLNEQYF. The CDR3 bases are TGCGCCAGCAGCCTGAGGCAGGGGCTCAACGAGCAGTACTTC.

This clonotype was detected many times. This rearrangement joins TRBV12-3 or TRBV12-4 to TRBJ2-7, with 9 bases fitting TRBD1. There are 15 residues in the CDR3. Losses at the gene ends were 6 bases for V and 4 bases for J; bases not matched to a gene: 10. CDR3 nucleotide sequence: TGTGCCAGCAGGTCACAGGGGGCCCCCGGGTACGAGCAGTACTTC. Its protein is CASRSQGAPGYEQYF.

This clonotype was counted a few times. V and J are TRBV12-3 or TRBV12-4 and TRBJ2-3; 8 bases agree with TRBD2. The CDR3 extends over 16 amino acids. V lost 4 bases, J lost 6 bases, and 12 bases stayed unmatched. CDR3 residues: CASSSYSGIRTDTQYF. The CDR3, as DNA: TGTGCCAGCAGTTCTTATAGCGGGATCCGAACGGATACGCAGTATTTT.

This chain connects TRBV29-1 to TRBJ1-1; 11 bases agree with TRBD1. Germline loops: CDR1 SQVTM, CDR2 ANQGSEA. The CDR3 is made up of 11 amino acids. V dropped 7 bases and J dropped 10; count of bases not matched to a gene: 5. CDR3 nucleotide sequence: TGCAGCGCCGGGACAGGGGGGGGAGCTTTCTTT. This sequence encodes CSAGTGGGAFF.

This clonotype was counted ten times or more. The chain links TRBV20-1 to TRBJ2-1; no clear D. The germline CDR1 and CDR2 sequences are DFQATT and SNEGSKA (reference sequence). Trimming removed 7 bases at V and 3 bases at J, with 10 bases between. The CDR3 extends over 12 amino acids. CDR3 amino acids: CSGGIVYNEQFF. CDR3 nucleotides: TGCAGTGGTGGGATAGTCTACAATGAGCAGTTCTTC.

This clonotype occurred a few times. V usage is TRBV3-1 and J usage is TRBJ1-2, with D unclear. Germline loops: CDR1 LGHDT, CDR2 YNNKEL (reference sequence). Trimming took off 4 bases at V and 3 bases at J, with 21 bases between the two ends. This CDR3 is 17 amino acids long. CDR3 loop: CASSLVPWTTHYYGYTF. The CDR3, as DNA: TGTGCCAGCAGCCTTGTCCCTTGGACTACCCATTACTATGGCTACACCTTC.

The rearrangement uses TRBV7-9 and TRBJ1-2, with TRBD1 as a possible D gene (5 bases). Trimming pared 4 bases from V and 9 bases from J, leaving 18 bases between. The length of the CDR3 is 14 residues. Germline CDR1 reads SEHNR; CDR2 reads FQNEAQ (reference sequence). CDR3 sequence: CASSSGVRVQRYTF. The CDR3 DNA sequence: TGTGCCAGCAGCTCCGGGGTCAGGGTCCAACGCTACACCTTC. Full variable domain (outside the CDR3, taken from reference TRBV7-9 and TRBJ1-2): DTGVSQNPRHKITKRGQNVTFRCDPISEHNRLYWYRQTLGQGPEFLTYFQNEAQLEKSRLLSDRFSAERPKGSFSTLEIQRTEQGDSAMYLCASSSGVRVQRYTFGSGTRLTVV.

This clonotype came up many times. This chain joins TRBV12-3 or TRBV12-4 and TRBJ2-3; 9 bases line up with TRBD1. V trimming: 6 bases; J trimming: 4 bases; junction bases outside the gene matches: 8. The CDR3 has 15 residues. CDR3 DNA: TGTGCCAGCAGCCAGGTCACAGGGGGCGCAGATACGCAGTATTTT. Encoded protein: CASSQVTGGADTQYF.

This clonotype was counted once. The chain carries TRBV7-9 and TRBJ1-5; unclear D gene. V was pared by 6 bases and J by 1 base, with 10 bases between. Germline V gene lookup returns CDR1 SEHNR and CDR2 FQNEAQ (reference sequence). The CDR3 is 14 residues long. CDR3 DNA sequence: TGTGCCAGCAGACTGGACGGGAGCAATCAGCCCCAGCATTTT. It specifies CASRLDGSNQPQHF. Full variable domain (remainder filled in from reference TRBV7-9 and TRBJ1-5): DTGVSQNPRHKITKRGQNVTFRCDPISEHNRLYWYRQTLGQGPEFLTYFQNEAQLEKSRLLSDRFSAERPKGSFSTLEIQRTEQGDSAMYLCASRLDGSNQPQHFGDGTRLSIL.

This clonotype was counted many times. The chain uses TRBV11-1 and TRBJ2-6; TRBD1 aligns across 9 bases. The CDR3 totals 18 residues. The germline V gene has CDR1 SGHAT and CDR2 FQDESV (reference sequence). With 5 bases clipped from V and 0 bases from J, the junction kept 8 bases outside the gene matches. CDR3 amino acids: CASSLPGQGFSGANVLTF. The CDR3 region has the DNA TGTGCCAGCAGCCTCCCGGGACAGGGCTTCTCTGGGGCCAACGTCCTGACTTTC. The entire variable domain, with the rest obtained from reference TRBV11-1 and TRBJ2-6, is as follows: EAEVAQSPRYKITEKSQAVAFWCDPISGHATLYWYRQILGQGPELLVQFQDESVVDDSQLPKDRFSAERLKGVDSTLKIQPAELGDSAMYLCASSLPGQGFSGANVLTFGAGSRLTVL.

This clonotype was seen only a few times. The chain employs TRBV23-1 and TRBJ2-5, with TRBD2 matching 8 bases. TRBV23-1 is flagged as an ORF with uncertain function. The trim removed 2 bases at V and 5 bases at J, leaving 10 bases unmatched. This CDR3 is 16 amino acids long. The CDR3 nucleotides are TGCGCCAGCAGTCAAATCCCCGGGAGGGGGACGGAGACCCAGTACTTC. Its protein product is CASSQIPGRGTETQYF.

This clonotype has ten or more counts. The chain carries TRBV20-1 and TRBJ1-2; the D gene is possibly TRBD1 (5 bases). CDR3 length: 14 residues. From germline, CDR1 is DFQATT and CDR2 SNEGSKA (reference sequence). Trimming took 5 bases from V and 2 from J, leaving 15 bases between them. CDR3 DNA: TGCAGTGCTGACCCTTTGACAGTCAACTATGGCTACACCTTC. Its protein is CSADPLTVNYGYTF.

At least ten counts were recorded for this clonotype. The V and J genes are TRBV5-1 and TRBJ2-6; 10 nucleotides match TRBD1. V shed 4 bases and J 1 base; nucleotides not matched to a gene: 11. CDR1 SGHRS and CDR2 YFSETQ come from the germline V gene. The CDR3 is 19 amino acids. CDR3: CASSPLPTGGESGANVLTF. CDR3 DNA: TGCGCCAGCAGCCCCCTTCCGACAGGGGGCGAGTCTGGGGCCAACGTCCTGACTTTC.

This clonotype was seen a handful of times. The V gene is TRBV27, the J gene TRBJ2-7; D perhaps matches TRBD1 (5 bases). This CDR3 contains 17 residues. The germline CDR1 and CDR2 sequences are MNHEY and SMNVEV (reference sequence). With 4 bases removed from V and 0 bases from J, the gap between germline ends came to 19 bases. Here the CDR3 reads CASSSLFRQSSSYEQYF. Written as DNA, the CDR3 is TGTGCCAGCAGTTCGCTATTTCGACAGAGCAGCTCCTACGAGCAGTACTTC.

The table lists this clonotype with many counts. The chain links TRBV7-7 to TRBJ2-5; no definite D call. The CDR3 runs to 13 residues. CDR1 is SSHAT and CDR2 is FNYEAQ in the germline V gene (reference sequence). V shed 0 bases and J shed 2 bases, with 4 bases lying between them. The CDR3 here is CASSLAEQETQYF. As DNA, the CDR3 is TGTGCCAGCAGCTTAGCGGAACAAGAGACCCAGTACTTC.

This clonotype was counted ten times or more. CDR3 sequence (DNA): TGCGCCAGCAGCTGGATCGGACTCATGAACACTGAAGCTTTCTTT. It yields the protein CASSWIGLMNTEAFF. This chain connects TRBV5-1 to TRBJ1-1, with no clear D. Between the trimmed V and J ends, which lost 3 bases and 0 bases, there was a span of 12 bases. CDR3 size: 15 residues. From germline, CDR1 is SGHRS and CDR2 YFSETQ.

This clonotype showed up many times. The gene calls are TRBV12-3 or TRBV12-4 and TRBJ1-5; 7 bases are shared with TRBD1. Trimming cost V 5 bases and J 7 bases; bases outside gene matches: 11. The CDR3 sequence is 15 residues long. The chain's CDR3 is CASSTYPGGEQPQHF. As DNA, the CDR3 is TGTGCCAGCAGTACCTACCCAGGGGGAGAGCAGCCCCAGCATTTT.

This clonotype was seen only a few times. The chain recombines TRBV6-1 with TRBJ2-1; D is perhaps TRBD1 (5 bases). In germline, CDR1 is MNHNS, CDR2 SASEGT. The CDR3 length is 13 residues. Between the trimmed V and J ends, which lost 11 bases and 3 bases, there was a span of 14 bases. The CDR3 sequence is CAGTKDNYNEQFF. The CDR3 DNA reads TGTGCCGGAACCAAGGACAACTACAATGAGCAGTTCTTC.

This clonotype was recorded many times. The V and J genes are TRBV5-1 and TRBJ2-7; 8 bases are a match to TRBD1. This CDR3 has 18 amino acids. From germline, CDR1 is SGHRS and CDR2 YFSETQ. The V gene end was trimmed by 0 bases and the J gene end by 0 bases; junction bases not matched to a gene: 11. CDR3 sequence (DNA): TGCGCCAGCAGCTTGGTCCCTAAAACAGGGGGGCGCTCCTACGAGCAGTACTTC. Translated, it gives CASSLVPKTGGRSYEQYF.

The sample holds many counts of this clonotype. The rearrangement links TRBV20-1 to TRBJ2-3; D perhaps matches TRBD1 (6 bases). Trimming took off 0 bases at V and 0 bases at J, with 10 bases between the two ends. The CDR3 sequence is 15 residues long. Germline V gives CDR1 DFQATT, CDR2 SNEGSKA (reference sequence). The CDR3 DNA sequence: TGCAGTGCTAGAGAGGGGGCTGGAAGCACAGATACGCAGTATTTT. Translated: CSAREGAGSTDTQYF.

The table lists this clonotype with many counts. CDR3 sequence: CASSSGAGVPEQYF. Here the CDR3 DNA reads TGTGCCAGCAGCTCGGGGGCGGGAGTTCCCGAGCAGTACTTC. V gene TRBV7-2 combines with J gene TRBJ2-7, with a tentative D call TRBD2 (7 bases). Between the trimmed V and J ends, which lost 4 bases and 6 bases, there was a span of 16 bases. This CDR3 contains 14 residues. From germline, CDR1 is SGHTA and CDR2 FQGNSA.

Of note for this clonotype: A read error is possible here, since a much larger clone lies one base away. The CDR3 region is CASSLAPDRPPGNTLYF. The CDR3 DNA sequence: TGCGCCAGCAGCTTGGCGCCAGACCGTCCTCCTGGAAACACCCTATATTTT. The chain carries TRBV5-1 and TRBJ1-3; D is undetermined. This CDR3 is 17 amino acids long. Germline V CDR1 and CDR2: SGHRS, YFSETQ.

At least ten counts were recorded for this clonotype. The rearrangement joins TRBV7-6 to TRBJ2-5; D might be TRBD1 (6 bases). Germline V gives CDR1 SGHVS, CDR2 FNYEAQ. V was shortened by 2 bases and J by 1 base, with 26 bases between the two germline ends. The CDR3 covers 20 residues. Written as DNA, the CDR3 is TGTGCCAGCAGCTTATGGTTAGGGGGTCTGCCCACGCGACCCCAAGAGACCCAGTACTTC. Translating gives CASSLWLGGLPTRPQETQYF.